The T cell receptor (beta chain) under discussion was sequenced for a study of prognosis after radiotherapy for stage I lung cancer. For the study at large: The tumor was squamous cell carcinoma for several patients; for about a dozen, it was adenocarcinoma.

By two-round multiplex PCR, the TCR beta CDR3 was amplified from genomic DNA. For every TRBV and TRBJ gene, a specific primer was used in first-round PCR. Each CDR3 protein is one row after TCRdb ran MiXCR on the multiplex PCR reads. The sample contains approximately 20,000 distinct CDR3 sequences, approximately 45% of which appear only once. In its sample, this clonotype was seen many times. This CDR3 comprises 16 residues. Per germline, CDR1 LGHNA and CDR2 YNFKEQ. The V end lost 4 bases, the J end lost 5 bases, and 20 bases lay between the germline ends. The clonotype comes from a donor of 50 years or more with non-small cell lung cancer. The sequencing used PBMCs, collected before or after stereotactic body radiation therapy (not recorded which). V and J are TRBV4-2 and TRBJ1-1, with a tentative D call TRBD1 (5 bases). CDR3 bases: TGTGCCAGCAGCCTCGGGGTGGGGGTGGGGGTGACTGAAGCTTTCTTT. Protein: CASSLGVGVGVTEAFF.